Shown below are 28 T cell receptor beta chains from a single sample sequenced in a study of blood T cell repertoires in COVID-19. Clones were sequenced by immunoSEQ multiplex PCR, and TCRdb holds only the in-frame ones, with some missing. Counted here are about 270,000 clones, approximately 90% occurring once; the ten biggest clones make up roughly 2.8%. The specimen was PBMCs or T cells enriched from blood (not recorded which). These TCRs come from a man between 35 and 55 years old who had been exposed to COVID-19.

The chain recombines TRBV12-5 with TRBJ1-2; D is unclear. This CDR3 is built from 13 residues. The germline gives CDR1 LGHNT, CDR2 FRNRAP. V lost 2 bases to trimming and J lost 4 bases, with 8 bases between them. The CDR3 region has the DNA TGTGCTAGTGGTTTGTGGCAGATCTATGGCTACACCTTC. It translates to CASGLWQIYGYTF.

The V call is TRBV28, the J call TRBJ2-7; 7 bases are shared with TRBD1. The CDR3 loop spans 13 amino acids. Germline V gene sequence: CDR1 MDHEN, CDR2 SYDVKM. The trim removed 6 bases at V and 2 bases at J, leaving 4 bases unmatched. The CDR3 coding sequence is TGTGCCAGCAGCCGGGACAGAGCCTACGAGCAGTACTTC. Protein product: CASSRDRAYEQYF.

Only a few counts were recorded for this clone. This chain connects TRBV7-3 to TRBJ2-2; 8 bases map to TRBD2. Germline V gene lookup returns CDR1 SGHTA and CDR2 FQGTGA. The length of the CDR3 is 16 residues. V lost 2 bases to trimming and J lost 4 bases; unmatched junction nucleotides: 6. CDR3 in DNA: TGTGCCAGCAGCTTAGGGCCGGGAGGGCGCACCGGGGAGCTGTTTTTT. Its translation is CASSLGPGGRTGELFF.

The chain couples TRBV19 to TRBJ2-7, with a possible D match to TRBD1 (5 bases). The CDR3 covers 15 residues. V lost 3 bases to trimming and J lost 0 bases, with 12 bases between them. Germline lookup yields CDR1 LNHDA and CDR2 SQIVND (reference sequence). CDR3 in DNA: TGTGCCAGTAGTATTACTGGACATGGCTCCTACGAGCAGTACTTC. It specifies CASSITGHGSYEQYF.

V is TRBV30 and J is TRBJ1-5; D call uncertain. The germline V gene encodes CDR1 GTSNPN and CDR2 SVGIG (reference sequence). The CDR3 runs to 15 residues. Trimming took off 1 base at V and 5 bases at J, with 15 bases between the two ends. CDR3 region: CAWSAGINSDQPQHF. In nucleotides, the CDR3 is TGTGCCTGGAGTGCGGGGATCAACTCGGATCAGCCCCAGCATTTT.

The chain joins TRBV19 to TRBJ2-7; D gene ambiguous. The V gene's germline CDR1 is LNHDA and CDR2 SQIVND (reference sequence). V gave up 5 bases and J gave up 3 bases, with 8 bases separating them. This CDR3 comprises 12 residues. The CDR3 is CASSSSNYEQYF. CDR3 DNA sequence: TGTGCCAGTAGTTCTAGTAACTACGAGCAGTACTTC. Full variable domain (rest looked up from reference TRBV19 and TRBJ2-7): DGGITQSPKYLFRKEGQNVTLSCEQNLNHDAMYWYRQDPGQGLRLIYYSQIVNDFQKGDIAEGYSVSREKKESFPLTVTSAQKNPTAFYLCASSSSNYEQYFGPGTRLTVT.

DNA of the CDR3: TGTGCCAGCAGCTTCCACAGGGAGGGCCAGCCCCAGCATTTT. Protein product: CASSFHREGQPQHF. The gene calls are TRBV7-2 and TRBJ1-5; TRBD1 is a possible D gene (6 bases). CDR3 size: 14 residues. CDR1 is SGHTA and CDR2 is FQGNSA in the germline V gene. The germline V and J ends were trimmed by 3 bases and 7 bases, with 13 bases remaining between them.

On this clone itself: Relative to the germline gene, one junction end is altered; a read error may explain this. The chain couples TRBV28 to TRBJ2-5; 7 nucleotides align to TRBD1. The CDR3 covers 11 residues. From germline, CDR1 is MDHEN and CDR2 SYDVKM. For the CDR3, the DNA is TGTGCCAGCAGTTTTGGACAGGTCAATCACTTC. Protein: CASSFGQVNHF.

V is TRBV5-6 and J is TRBJ1-1; D may be TRBD1 (6 bases). This CDR3 comprises 15 residues. Germline V gives CDR1 SGHDT, CDR2 YYEEEE. Trimming removed 4 bases from V and 0 bases from J, with 13 bases in between. The CDR3 region is CASSRDMHMNTEAFF. As DNA, the CDR3 is TGTGCCAGCAGCCGGGACATGCACATGAACACTGAAGCTTTCTTT.

V is TRBV5-4 and J is TRBJ1-2; 7 nucleotides match TRBD1. Germline V lookup: CDR1 SGHNT, CDR2 YYREEE (reference sequence). The CDR3 runs 15 residues. Germline trimming cut 4 bases from V and 5 bases from J; bases unmatched to any gene: 11. The CDR3 bases are TGTGCCAGCAGCATACCGACAGGGATTGAGTATGGCTACACCTTC. It specifies CASSIPTGIEYGYTF.

The V gene is TRBV28, the J gene TRBJ2-7; D gene ambiguous. V was cut by 5 bases and J by 1 base, with 15 bases left in between. The CDR3 has 15 residues. Germline CDR1 reads MDHEN; CDR2 reads SYDVKM. The CDR3 DNA reads TGTGCCAGCAGTCTCCCCGACACCACTTCCTACGAGCAGTACTTC. Translating gives CASSLPDTTSYEQYF.

The chain links TRBV3-1 (or the pseudogene TRBV3-2) to TRBJ1-4; perhaps TRBD1 as D (6 bases). The CDR3 spans 16 residues. Germline V gene lookup returns CDR1 LGHDT and CDR2 YNNKEL (reference sequence). With 2 bases removed from V and 6 bases from J, the gap between germline ends came to 16 bases. As DNA, the CDR3 is TGTGCCAGCAGCCAATACAGGGTATGTCCGGATGAAAAACTGTTTTTT. Its protein product is CASSQYRVCPDEKLFF.

The rearrangement joins TRBV5-4 to TRBJ1-4, with 10 nucleotides matching TRBD1. V was pared by 1 base and J by 8 bases, with 8 bases of the junction left unmatched. The CDR3 contains 16 residues. Germline V gene lookup returns CDR1 SGHNT and CDR2 YYREEE (reference sequence). CDR3 sequence: CASSLKYGTGEEKLFF. The CDR3 nucleotides are TGTGCCAGCAGCTTGAAGTACGGGACAGGGGAAGAAAAACTGTTTTTT.

The chain carries TRBV7-9 and TRBJ1-2, with TRBD1 matching 10 bases. Germline trimming cut 1 base from V and 7 bases from J; bases unmatched to any gene: 6. This CDR3 is 15 amino acids long. CDR1 and CDR2 from the germline V gene are SEHNR and FQNEAQ (reference sequence). CDR3 amino acids: CASSLETGGGSGYTF. In DNA form, the CDR3 reads TGTGCCAGCAGCTTAGAGACAGGGGGCGGGAGTGGCTACACCTTC.

The chain couples TRBV5-5 to TRBJ2-7, with D possibly matching TRBD2 (5 bases). CDR1 is SGHKS, CDR2 YYEKEE, per germline (reference sequence). V dropped 4 bases and J dropped 3 bases, with 8 bases sitting between them. The CDR3 consists of 12 residues. CDR3 in amino acids: CASSGGGYEQYF. The CDR3 nucleotides are TGTGCCAGCAGCGGTGGAGGCTACGAGCAGTACTTC.

The chain joins TRBV4-1 to TRBJ1-1; tentative D call: TRBD1 (6 bases). This CDR3 is built from 16 residues. Trimming took off 1 base at V and 4 bases at J, with 16 bases between the two ends. Germline V gene lookup returns CDR1 MGHRA and CDR2 YSYEKL. The CDR3 sequence is CASSQVARTDGTEAFF. In DNA, the CDR3 is TGCGCCAGCAGCCAAGTCGCGCGGACAGACGGCACTGAAGCTTTCTTT.

This chain joins TRBV28 and TRBJ1-4; a weak D match, TRBD1 (6 bases). The CDR3 is 14 residues long. The V gene lost 7 bases and the J gene lost 2 bases, with 11 bases spanning the gap. CDR1 is MDHEN, CDR2 SYDVKM, per germline. This CDR3 reads CASIHGQTNEKLFF. The CDR3 nucleotides read TGTGCCAGCATCCACGGACAGACTAATGAAAAACTGTTTTTT.

The rearrangement uses TRBV19 and TRBJ2-7, with 10 bases aligning to TRBD2. With V trimmed by 3 bases and J by 3 bases, 2 bases remained unmatched. Germline-derived CDR1 and CDR2 are LNHDA and SQIVND (reference sequence). The CDR3 extends over 14 amino acids. CDR3 residues: CASSMTSGRYEQYF. For the CDR3, the DNA is TGTGCCAGTAGTATGACTAGCGGGCGCTACGAGCAGTACTTC.

The chain employs TRBV9 and TRBJ2-5, with 9 bases matching TRBD1. The trim removed 4 bases at V and 5 bases at J, leaving 6 bases unmatched. The germline CDR1 and CDR2 sequences are SGDLS and YYNGEE. The CDR3 is 14 residues long. CDR3 DNA sequence: TGTGCCAGCAGCATAGGGACAGGGCGGGAGACCCAGTACTTC. Its translation: CASSIGTGRETQYF.

The CDR3: CASSADENYGYTF. CDR3 in DNA: TGTGCCAGCAGCGCTGATGAGAACTATGGCTACACCTTC. The chain employs TRBV9 and TRBJ1-2, with D unresolved. The CDR3 totals 13 residues. Trimming took off 3 bases at V and 2 bases at J, with 8 bases between the two ends. In germline, CDR1 is SGDLS, CDR2 YYNGEE.

This clone has more than one count but fewer than ten. V usage is TRBV21-1 and J usage is TRBJ2-1; the table's TRBD1 call for D was not verified on the DNA. TRBV21-1 constitutes a pseudogene. The length of the CDR3 is 17 residues. CDR3 nucleotide sequence: TGTGCCGACAGGGGGATAAACGGGACAGGGGTTGTCTATGAGCAGTTCTTC. Encoded protein: CADRGINGTGVVYEQFF.

The chain recombines TRBV4-3 with TRBJ1-2; the match to TRBD1 covers 7 bases. CDR3 length: 16 residues. Germline CDR1 and CDR2: LGHNA and YSLEER. V shed 0 bases, J shed 6 bases, and the junction held 10 bases outside the gene matches. In DNA form, the CDR3 reads TGCGCCAGCAGCCAAGAGAGCGCAGGGGGTCCCCATGGCTACACCTTC. Amino acids: CASSQESAGGPHGYTF.

The chain carries TRBV7-3 and TRBJ2-2, with D possibly matching TRBD2 (6 bases). Germline loops: CDR1 SGHTA, CDR2 FQGTGA. The CDR3 has 17 residues. The V end lost 0 bases, the J end lost 1 base, and 12 bases lay between the germline ends. The DNA for the CDR3 is TGTGCCAGCAGCTTAACGCTCGGAGGGTTGAACACCGGGGAGCTGTTTTTT. Translating it yields CASSLTLGGLNTGELFF.

The chain combines TRBV27 with TRBJ2-3, with D unresolved. CDR1 is MNHEY, CDR2 SMNVEV, per germline (reference sequence). Trimming took off 0 bases at V and 4 bases at J, with 14 bases between the two ends. The CDR3 totals 16 residues. CDR3 bases: TGTGCCAGCAGTTTATCTGTAGCTATGAACGCAGATACGCAGTATTTT. Its translation is CASSLSVAMNADTQYF.

This clone appeared once. This rearrangement joins TRBV13 to TRBJ1-6, with 10 positions matching TRBD1. Per the germline V gene, CDR1 is PRHDT and CDR2 is FYEKMQ (reference sequence). Germline trimming cut 4 bases from V and 9 bases from J; bases unmatched to any gene: 3. This CDR3 is 14 amino acids long. CDR3 nucleotide sequence: TGTGCCAGCAGCTCCGGGACAGGGGTTTCACCCCTCCACTTT. This sequence encodes CASSSGTGVSPLHF.

The V gene is TRBV6-1, the J gene TRBJ1-2, with TRBD1 as a possible D gene (5 bases). V dropped 3 bases and J dropped 1 base, with 12 bases sitting between them. The length of the CDR3 is 15 residues. Germline V gene lookup returns CDR1 MNHNS and CDR2 SASEGT. The CDR3 is CASSEAGVFNYGYTF. The CDR3 DNA follows: TGTGCCAGCAGTGAGGCGGGGGTTTTTAACTATGGCTACACCTTC.

The rearrangement joins TRBV11-2 to TRBJ2-7; D may be TRBD2 (6 bases). With 1 base removed from V and 3 bases from J, the gap between germline ends came to 13 bases. The CDR3 totals 15 residues. Germline V gives CDR1 SGHAT, CDR2 FQNNGV. The chain's CDR3 is CASSLVTGVDYEQYF. The CDR3 region has the DNA TGTGCCAGCAGCTTAGTAACGGGGGTTGACTACGAGCAGTACTTC.

The chain couples TRBV2 to TRBJ2-5; 10 bases line up with TRBD1. The germline CDR1 and CDR2 sequences are SNHLY and FYNNEI. Unmatched junction bases numbered 9, after V lost 1 base and J lost 4 bases. The CDR3 has 17 amino acids. In DNA form, the CDR3 reads TGTGCCAGCAGTGAAGGAGTTGGACAGGGGGTTGGAGAGACCCAGTACTTC. It translates to CASSEGVGQGVGETQYF.